Presented here are 20 T cell receptor beta chains from one specimen sequenced in a study of blood T cell repertoires in COVID-19. The data were produced by immunoSEQ multiplex PCR, yet TCRdb's version contains in-frame clones alone and is incomplete. The sample includes about 250,000 clones, around 90% of them seen just once. Sequencing was done on a sample of PBMCs or T cells enriched from blood (not recorded which). The source is a woman in her thirties with acute COVID-19.

In regard to this clone: The limits of the CDR3 on the DNA are not certain, so only TCRdb's listed CDR3 is given. The V and J genes are TRBV21-1 and TRBJ1-2; the table calls TRBD1, which could not be checked here. TRBV21-1 is recorded as a pseudogene. The CDR3 extends over 15 residues, inclusive of both ends. CDR3 in amino acids: CASSKWAGGNYGYTF.

The chain carries TRBV20-1 and TRBJ1-1; D not certain. Deletions cut 4 bases from V and 10 bases from J, with 13 bases between. CDR1 and CDR2 from the germline V gene are DFQATT and SNEGSKA (reference sequence). CDR3 length: 11 residues. In DNA, the CDR3 is TGCAGTGCTATGTTCAGCGGCAGAGCTTTCTTT. Protein: CSAMFSGRAFF.

The CDR3 is CASSWGASGSTGELFF. In nucleotides, the CDR3 is TGTGCCAGCAGCTGGGGGGCTAGCGGGAGCACCGGGGAGCTGTTTTTT. The chain carries TRBV11-3 and TRBJ2-2; 10 bases align to TRBD2. This CDR3 region has 16 residues. V shed 4 bases, J shed 4 bases, and the junction held 6 bases outside the gene matches. Germline assignment: CDR1 SGHNT and CDR2 YENEEA.

The CDR3 is CASSPDRARPQHF. Written as DNA, the CDR3 is TGTGCCAGCTCACCGGACAGGGCGAGGCCCCAGCATTTT. This chain joins TRBV18 and TRBJ1-5; 8 nucleotides agree with TRBD1. The J segment lost 9 bases and the V segment lost 3 bases, leaving 4 bases of the junction unmatched. Germline loops: CDR1 KGHSH, CDR2 LQKENI. CDR3 size: 13 residues.

The CDR3, as DNA: TGTGCCAGCAGCCGAGGGACAGGCCTCTCCTACGAGCAGTACTTC. It encodes CASSRGTGLSYEQYF. The chain links TRBV6-5 to TRBJ2-7, with 8 bases that match TRBD1. V was clipped by 6 bases and J by 0 bases; unmatched bases: 7. Germline values: CDR1 MNHEY, CDR2 SVGAGI. This CDR3 is 15 amino acids long.

V usage is TRBV4-1 and J usage is TRBJ2-3, with 8 bases lining up with TRBD2. Germline assignment: CDR1 MGHRA and CDR2 YSYEKL. The V gene end was trimmed by 0 bases and the J gene end by 3 bases; junction bases not matched to a gene: 11. The CDR3 has 18 residues. The CDR3 sequence: CASSQDGGAVLGTDTQYF. CDR3 DNA: TGCGCCAGCAGCCAAGACGGGGGGGCAGTGCTTGGGACAGATACGCAGTATTTT.

This clone was observed once. In DNA form, the CDR3 reads TGCGCCAGCAGTGAAAGAGGGGGCACTGAAGCTTTCTTT. Residues: CASSERGGTEAFF. V gene TRBV10-1 combines with J gene TRBJ1-1, with D perhaps matching TRBD1 (6 bases). This CDR3 is built from 13 residues. Trimming removed 3 bases from V and 4 bases from J, with 9 bases in between. CDR1 and CDR2 from the germline V gene are WNHNN and SYGVQD (reference sequence).

The chain combines TRBV11-2 with TRBJ1-1, with D perhaps matching TRBD1 (5 bases). Trimming pared 8 bases from V and 2 bases from J, leaving 15 bases between. Germline V lookup: CDR1 SGHAT, CDR2 FQNNGV. This CDR3 spans 14 amino acids. The CDR3 is CASGNRGGNTEAFF. The CDR3 DNA is TGTGCCAGCGGAAACCGGGGGGGAAACACTGAAGCTTTCTTT.

The rearrangement joins TRBV5-1 to TRBJ2-2, with TRBD1 as a possible D gene (6 bases). V was cut by 4 bases and J by 6 bases, with 13 bases left in between. The CDR3 length is 14 residues. Germline V gene sequence: CDR1 SGHRS, CDR2 YFSETQ. The CDR3 loop is CASSQSGVAGELFF. The CDR3 DNA sequence: TGCGCCAGCAGCCAATCAGGGGTGGCCGGGGAGCTGTTTTTT.

This chain uses TRBV6-6 with TRBJ2-7; D perhaps matches TRBD2 (6 bases). The CDR3 has 15 amino acids. Germline loops: CDR1 MNHNY, CDR2 SVGAGI (reference sequence). Trimming removed 1 base at V and 2 bases at J, with 12 bases between. CDR3 in DNA: TGTGCCAGCAGTTACTGGGAGGTACCGACCTACGAGCAGTACTTC. This sequence encodes CASSYWEVPTYEQYF.

This sequence joins TRBV9 and TRBJ2-7; 9 positions agree with TRBD2. V lost 4 bases, J lost 5 bases, and 7 bases stayed unmatched. This CDR3 has 14 residues. Germline V gives CDR1 SGDLS, CDR2 YYNGEE. The CDR3 DNA follows: TGTGCCAGCAGCAGTAGCGGGAGTACCCACGAGCAGTACTTC. Encoded protein: CASSSSGSTHEQYF.

The J gene is TRBJ1-1, the V gene TRBV24-1; tentative D call: TRBD1 (6 bases). The CDR3 extends over 15 amino acids. Germline V gene sequence: CDR1 KGHDR, CDR2 SFDVKD. The V end lost 2 bases, the J end lost 1 base, and 10 bases lay between the germline ends. The CDR3 sequence: CATSDSRTENTEAFF. The CDR3 DNA reads TGTGCCACCAGTGATTCCCGGACAGAGAACACTGAAGCTTTCTTT.

The chain is built from TRBV5-4 and TRBJ1-6, with D possibly matching TRBD1 (5 bases). Trimming removed 1 base from V and 9 bases from J, with 11 bases in between. From germline, CDR1 is SGHNT and CDR2 YYREEE (reference sequence). This CDR3 has 14 amino acids. DNA for the CDR3: TGTGCCAGCAGCTTGAGGCAGGGCGGTTCACCCCTCCACTTT. It codes for CASSLRQGGSPLHF.

The CDR3 sequence: CASSSPSPVRMNTEAFF. The CDR3 DNA reads TGTGCCAGCAGTTCGCCATCCCCGGTTCGAATGAACACTGAAGCTTTCTTT. The rearrangement links TRBV28 to TRBJ1-1, with D unclear. V was pared by 4 bases and J by 0 bases, with 18 bases between. The CDR3 runs 17 residues. Germline CDR1 MDHEN, CDR2 SYDVKM.

V and J are TRBV4-2 and TRBJ1-4; D ambiguous. CDR1 and CDR2 from the germline V gene are LGHNA and YNFKEQ. Trimming cost V 4 bases and J 8 bases, with 14 bases left between them. This CDR3 region has 14 residues. CDR3 protein: CASSPQDDGEKLFF. The CDR3 DNA follows: TGTGCCAGCAGCCCTCAGGATGACGGAGAAAAACTGTTTTTT.

The rearrangement joins TRBV3-1 (or the pseudogene TRBV3-2) to TRBJ1-4, with 8 nucleotides matching TRBD1. V lost 1 base to trimming and J lost 7 bases; unmatched junction nucleotides: 8. CDR1 LGHDT and CDR2 YNNKEL come from the germline V gene (reference sequence). The CDR3 loop spans 16 amino acids. The CDR3 loop reads CASSQGWRTGSEKLFF. CDR3 nucleotide sequence: TGTGCCAGCAGCCAAGGTTGGCGGACAGGGTCTGAAAAACTGTTTTTT.

The chain employs TRBV18 and TRBJ1-4; D perhaps matches TRBD1 (6 bases). V was shortened by 1 base and J by 4 bases, with 13 bases between the two germline ends. The CDR3 is made up of 16 amino acids. Germline CDR1 and CDR2: KGHSH and LQKENI. The DNA of the CDR3 is TGTGCCAGCTCACCACTACCGCAGGGGCTTAATGAAAAACTGTTTTTT. Its translation: CASSPLPQGLNEKLFF.

The chain recombines TRBV6-1 with TRBJ1-5; D is perhaps TRBD1 (6 bases). Germline CDR1 reads MNHNS; CDR2 reads SASEGT. The V end was cut by 3 bases, the J end by 6 bases, with 9 bases between. The CDR3 extends over 13 amino acids. The DNA for the CDR3 is TGTGCCAGCAGTGAGACAGGTCCTCAGCCCCAGCATTTT. Amino acids: CASSETGPQPQHF.

The V and J genes are TRBV7-2 and TRBJ2-1; TRBD2 aligns across 8 bases. This CDR3 contains 17 residues. CDR1 and CDR2 from the germline V gene are SGHTA and FQGNSA. Losses at the gene ends were 4 bases for V and 0 bases for J; bases not matched to a gene: 8. CDR3: CASSSSAGGASYNEQFF. In DNA, the CDR3 is TGTGCCAGCAGCTCTAGCGCCGGGGGGGCCTCCTACAATGAGCAGTTCTTC.

Note on this clone: At one end, the junction sequence differs from germline, possibly due to a read error. The rearrangement uses TRBV19 and TRBJ2-1, with D perhaps matching TRBD2 (5 bases). Germline V gives CDR1 LNHDA, CDR2 SQIVND (reference sequence). The CDR3 totals 12 residues. CDR3 bases: TGTGCCAGTAGTACTAGCTACTATGAGCAGTTCTTC. It translates to CASSTSYYEQFF.